This passage covers 9 T cell receptor beta chains from one sample sequenced in a study of metastatic and nonmetastatic thyroid tumors. No treatment of any kind had been given to any patient before thyroid surgery. TCRdb re-called the PCR reads with MiXCR. This table has approximately 15,000 clones, about 29% appearing once. The sequencing sample was made of tumor tissue. Receptors originate from a male donor with papillary thyroid cancer or a benign thyroid nodule (not recorded which). Some clones in this sample may be carry-over from other donors' samples.

The chain employs TRBV6-4 and TRBJ2-3; 7 bases are shared with TRBD2. The V segment lost 3 bases and the J segment 2 bases; nucleotides outside the gene matches: 5. CDR3 length: 15 amino acids. Germline CDR1 and CDR2: MRHNA and SNTAGT. The CDR3: CASSEGAGVTDTQYF. In DNA form, the CDR3 reads TGTGCCAGCAGTGAGGGTGCGGGAGTCACAGATACGCAGTATTTT.

This clone appeared a few times. The chain uses TRBV6-2 or TRBV6-3 and TRBJ1-5, with D perhaps TRBD1 (5 bases). V lost 5 bases and J lost 2, with 13 bases in between. CDR3 size: 15 residues. Germline loops: CDR1 MNHEY, CDR2 SVGEGT. The CDR3 here is CASSRRGSGNQPQHF. The CDR3 DNA reads as TGTGCCAGCAGTCGGCGGGGCTCCGGCAATCAGCCCCAGCATTTT.

This clone showed up many times. V usage is TRBV3-1 and J usage is TRBJ1-2, with a weak D call TRBD1 (6 bases). CDR3 length equals 14 residues. Germline CDR1 LGHDT, CDR2 YNNKEL (reference sequence). Trimming took off 4 bases at V and 4 bases at J, with 13 bases between the two ends. The CDR3, as DNA: TGTGCCAGCAGCCCGAACAGGGTCGCCTATGGCTACACCTTC. Amino acids: CASSPNRVAYGYTF. Full variable domain (missing parts from reference TRBV3-1 and TRBJ1-2): DTAVSQTPKYLVTQMGNDKSIKCEQNLGHDTMYWYKQDSKKFLKIMFSYNNKELIINETVPNRFSPKSPDKAHLNLHINSLELGDSAVYFCASSPNRVAYGYTFGSGTRLTVV.

This clone came up many times. The chain uses TRBV20-1 and TRBJ1-1, with a tentative D call TRBD1 (5 bases). Deletions cut 1 base from V and 3 bases from J, with 9 bases between. The germline V gene encodes CDR1 DFQATT and CDR2 SNEGSKA (reference sequence). The CDR3 extends over 13 amino acids. The CDR3 DNA reads TGCAGTGCTAGAGGAGGGGCGCACACTGAAGCTTTCTTT. Translated: CSARGGAHTEAFF.

There are a few counts of this clone. Sequence at one end of the junction differs from germline and may be a read error. CDR3 amino acids: CASSHLGMNTEALF. The CDR3 DNA follows: TGTGCCAGCAGCCATTTAGGCATGAACACTGAAGCTCTCTTC. The chain recombines TRBV3-1 with TRBJ1-1; no clear D. Germline V gene sequence: CDR1 LGHDT, CDR2 YNNKEL (reference sequence). The CDR3 runs 14 residues. Full variable domain (remainder filled in from reference TRBV3-1 and TRBJ1-1): DTAVSQTPKYLVTQMGNDKSIKCEQNLGHDTMYWYKQDSKKFLKIMFSYNNKELIINETVPNRFSPKSPDKAHLNLHINSLELGDSAVYFCASSHLGMNTEALFGQGTRLTVV.

For this clone: One end of the junction does not line up with germline, which may come from a read error. The chain recombines TRBV15 with TRBJ2-6; D is uncertain. Germline-derived CDR1 and CDR2 are LNHNV and YYDKDF (reference sequence). The CDR3 is 15 residues long. The CDR3 reads CATSPDPSVANVLTF. The CDR3 bases are TGTGCCACCAGCCCAGACCCCTCTGTGGCCAACGTCCTGACTTTC.

This clone is categorized as medium-sized (0.01 to 0.1%). The chain carries TRBV5-1 and TRBJ1-3; D call uncertain. CDR1 and CDR2 (germline): SGHRS, YFSETQ. V lost 4 bases and J 4 bases, leaving 18 bases between the germline ends. The CDR3 loop spans 16 amino acids. This CDR3 is CASSPRTGTYGNTIYF. The CDR3 coding sequence is TGCGCCAGCAGCCCCCGGACGGGAACCTACGGAAACACCATATATTTT.

The chain is built from TRBV5-1 and TRBJ2-3, with 9 bases identical to TRBD1. The CDR3 runs 16 residues. With V trimmed by 4 bases and J by 4 bases, 10 bases remained unmatched. The germline gives CDR1 SGHRS, CDR2 YFSETQ. CDR3 sequence (DNA): TGCGCCAGCAGCCTCGAACAGGGGGCAAGGTCAGATACGCAGTATTTT. Translation: CASSLEQGARSDTQYF.

This clone was counted at least ten times. V and J are TRBV28 and TRBJ2-7, with a weak D call TRBD2 (5 bases). Looked up from germline, CDR1 is MDHEN and CDR2 is SYDVKM. Trimming took 6 bases from V and 2 from J, leaving 11 bases between them. The CDR3 sequence is 13 residues long. The CDR3 loop is CASRETSPYEQYF. The DNA for the CDR3 is TGTGCCAGCAGGGAAACTAGTCCCTACGAGCAGTACTTC.